This T cell receptor beta chain was retrieved from a study of OX40 agonist ivuxolimab in advanced cancers. For the study at large: Patients undergoing dose escalation presented with hepatocellular carcinoma, melanoma, renal cell or head and neck cancer.

Worth noting for this clone: Its antigen is unidentified.

Per the germline V gene, CDR1 is MNHEY and CDR2 is SMNVEV (reference sequence). V lost 4 bases and J lost 2, with 8 bases in between. The CDR3 is 13 residues long. Some clones are missing from TCRdb's copy, which holds only in-frame ones; the method was immunoSEQ multiplex PCR. The sample lists under 80,000 clones, roughly 93% seen once, with about 6.6% in the top ten. Findings of the study overall: Still undetermined is the antigen specificity of the expanded peripheral T cells. Relative to CD4+, CD8+ T cells held more expanded clones on average.

The sequences come from CD4+ or CD8+ T cells sorted from blood, collected in a trial of the OX40 agonist ivuxolimab. This clonotype was sampled from an adult with an advanced solid tumor such as melanoma, head and neck, liver or kidney cancer. This chain joins TRBV27 and TRBJ1-1; no definite D call. Written as DNA, the CDR3 is TGTGCCAGCAGTTCTTTTCTTAACACTGAAGCTTTCTTT. This sequence encodes CASSSFLNTEAFF.